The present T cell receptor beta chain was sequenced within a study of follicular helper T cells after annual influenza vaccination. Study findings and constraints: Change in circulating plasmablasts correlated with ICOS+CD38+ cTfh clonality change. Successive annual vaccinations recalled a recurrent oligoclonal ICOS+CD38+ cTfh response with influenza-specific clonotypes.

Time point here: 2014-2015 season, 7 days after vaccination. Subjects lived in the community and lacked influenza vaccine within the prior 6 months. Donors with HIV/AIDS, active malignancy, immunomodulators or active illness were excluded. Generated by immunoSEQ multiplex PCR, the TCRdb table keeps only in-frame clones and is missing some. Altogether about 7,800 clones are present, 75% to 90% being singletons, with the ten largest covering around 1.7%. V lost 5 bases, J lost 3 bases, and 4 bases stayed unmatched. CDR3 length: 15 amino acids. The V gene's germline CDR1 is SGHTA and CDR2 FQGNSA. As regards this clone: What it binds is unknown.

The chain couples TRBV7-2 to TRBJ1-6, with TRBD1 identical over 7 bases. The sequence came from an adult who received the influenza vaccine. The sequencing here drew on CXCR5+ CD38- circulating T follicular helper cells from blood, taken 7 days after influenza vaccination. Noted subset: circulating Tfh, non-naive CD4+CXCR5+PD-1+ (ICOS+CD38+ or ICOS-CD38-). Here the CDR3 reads CASSLGGNYNSPLHF. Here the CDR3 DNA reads TGTGCCAGCAGCCTAGGGGGCAACTATAATTCACCCCTCCACTTT.